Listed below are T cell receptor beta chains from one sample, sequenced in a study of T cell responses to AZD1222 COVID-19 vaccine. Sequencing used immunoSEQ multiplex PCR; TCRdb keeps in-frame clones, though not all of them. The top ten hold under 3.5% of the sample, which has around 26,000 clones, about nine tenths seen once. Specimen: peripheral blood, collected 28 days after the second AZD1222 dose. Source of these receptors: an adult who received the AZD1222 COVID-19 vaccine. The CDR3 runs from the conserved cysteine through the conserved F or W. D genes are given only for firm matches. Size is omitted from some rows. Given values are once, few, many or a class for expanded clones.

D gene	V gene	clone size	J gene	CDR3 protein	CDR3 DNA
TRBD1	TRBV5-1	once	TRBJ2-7	CASSSDRALSHEQYF	TGCGCCAGCAGCTCGGACAGGGCTTTGTCGCACGAGCAGTACTTC
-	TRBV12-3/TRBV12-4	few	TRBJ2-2	CASRPLNTGELFF	TGTGCCAGCAGGCCTTTGAACACCGGGGAGCTGTTTTTT
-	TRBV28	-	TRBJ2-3	CASSFPDSSTDTQYF	TGTGCCAGCAGTTTCCCGGACAGTAGCACAGATACGCAGTATTTT
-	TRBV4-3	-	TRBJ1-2	CASSQDWQKEYGYTF	TGCGCCAGCAGCCAAGACTGGCAGAAAGAATATGGCTACACCTTC
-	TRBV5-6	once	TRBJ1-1	CASSSNLLSSTEAFF	TGTGCCAGCAGCTCCAACCTTCTGTCGAGCACTGAAGCTTTCTTT
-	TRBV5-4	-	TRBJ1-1	CASTLNRVGNTEAFF	TGTGCCAGCACTCTGAACAGGGTGGGGAACACTGAAGCTTTCTTT
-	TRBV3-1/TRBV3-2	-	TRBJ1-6	CASSQVVGGNSPLHF	TGTGCCAGCAGCCAAGTAGTAGGGGGAAATTCACCCCTCCACTTT
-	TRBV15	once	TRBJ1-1	CATSSRENTEAFF	TGTGCCACCAGCAGTAGGGAGAACACTGAAGCTTTCTTT
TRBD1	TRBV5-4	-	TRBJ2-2	CASSSAGTGLTGELFF	TGTGCCAGCAGCTCGGCCGGGACAGGGCTCACCGGGGAGCTGTTTTTT
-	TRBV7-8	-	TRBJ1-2	CASSYDGSYGYTF	TGTGCCAGCAGCTACGACGGGAGCTATGGCTACACCTTC
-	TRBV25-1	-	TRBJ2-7	CASGGGTVSSHEQYF	TGTGCCAGCGGGGGGGGGACAGTTTCATCCCACGAGCAGTACTTC
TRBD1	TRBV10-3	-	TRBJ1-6	CAINPDRVNSPLHF	TGTGCCATCAACCCAGACAGGGTGAATTCACCCCTCCACTTT
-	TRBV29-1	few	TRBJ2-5	CSVGGILTQETQYF	TGCAGCGTTGGGGGGATCCTCACCCAAGAGACCCAGTACTTC
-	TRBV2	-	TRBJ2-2	CASSEGRGTNTGELFF	TGTGCCAGCAGTGAAGGCCGGGGGACGAACACCGGGGAGCTGTTTTTT
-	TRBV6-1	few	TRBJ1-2	CASSEYTGSVGYTF	TGTGCCAGCAGTGAATATACAGGGTCCGTTGGCTACACCTTC
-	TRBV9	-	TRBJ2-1	CASGETYNEQFF	TGTGCCAGCGGGGAGACCTACAATGAGCAGTTCTTC
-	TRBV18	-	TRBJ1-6	CASSPGTPGDGSPLHF	TGTGCCAGCTCACCCGGTACACCGGGGGACGGTTCACCCCTCCACTTT
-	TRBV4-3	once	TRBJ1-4	CASSQDPGGATNEKLFF	TGCGCCAGCAGCCAAGACCCCGGGGGAGCAACTAATGAAAAACTGTTTTTT
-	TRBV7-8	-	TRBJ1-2	CASSLVDGWGYTF	TGTGCCAGCAGCTTAGTAGATGGATGGGGCTACACCTTC
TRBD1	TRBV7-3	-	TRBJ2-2	CASSLTIRTGTNTGELFF	TGTGCCAGCAGCTTAACGATCAGGACAGGCACGAACACCGGGGAGCTGTTTTTT
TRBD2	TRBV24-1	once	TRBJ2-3	CATGAGGNLDTQYF	TGTGCCACTGGAGCGGGGGGGAATTTAGATACGCAGTATTTT
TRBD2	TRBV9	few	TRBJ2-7	CASSVGSSGGSYEQYF	TGTGCCAGCAGCGTAGGCTCTAGCGGGGGATCCTACGAGCAGTACTTC
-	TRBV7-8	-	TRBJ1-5	CASSLRDTINNQPQHF	TGTGCCAGCAGCTTAAGGGACACAATTAACAATCAGCCCCAGCATTTT
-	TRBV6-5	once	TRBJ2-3	CASSPGAGSTDTQYF	TGTGCCAGCAGTCCGGGAGCAGGGAGCACAGATACGCAGTATTTT
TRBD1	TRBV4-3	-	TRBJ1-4	CASSQARTGANEKLFF	TGCGCCAGCAGCCAAGCTCGGACAGGGGCTAATGAAAAACTGTTTTTT
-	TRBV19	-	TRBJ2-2	CASSILESTGELFF	TGTGCCAGTAGTATATTGGAGAGCACCGGGGAGCTGTTTTTT
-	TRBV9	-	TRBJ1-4	CASSVKGGNEKLFF	TGTGCCAGCAGCGTCAAGGGAGGTAATGAAAAACTGTTTTTT
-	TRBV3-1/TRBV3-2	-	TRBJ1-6	CASSQTGTPGNNSPLHF	TGTGCCAGCAGCCAAACCGGGACACCTGGGAATAATTCACCCCTCCACTTT
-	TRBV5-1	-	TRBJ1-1	CASSLTGMNTEAFF	TGCGCCAGCAGCTTAACAGGCATGAACACTGAAGCTTTCTTT
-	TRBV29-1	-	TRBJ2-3	CSVDKGNTDTQYF	TGCAGCGTTGATAAGGGGAACACAGATACGCAGTATTTT
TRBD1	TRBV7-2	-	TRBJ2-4	CASSLRSGGENIQYF	TGTGCCAGCAGCTTAAGATCAGGGGGCGAAAACATTCAGTACTTC
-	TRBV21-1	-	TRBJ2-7	CASSKGREQYF	TGTGCCAGCAGCAAAGGACGCGAGCAGTACTTC
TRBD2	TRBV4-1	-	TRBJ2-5	CASSQRVTSGVQETQYF	TGCGCCAGCAGCCAAAGGGTGACTAGCGGGGTACAAGAGACCCAGTACTTC
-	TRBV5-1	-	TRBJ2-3	CASSPDITQYF	TGCGCCAGCAGCCCCGATATCACGCAGTATTTT
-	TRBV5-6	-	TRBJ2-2	CASSLVGSAGELFF	TGTGCCAGCAGCTTGGTCGGGTCGGCCGGGGAGCTGTTTTTT
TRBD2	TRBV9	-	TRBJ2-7	CASSVERAGGPAYEQYF	TGTGCCAGCAGCGTAGAACGCGCGGGGGGACCAGCCTACGAGCAGTACTTC
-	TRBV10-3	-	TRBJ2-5	CAIRRPGGQETQYF	TGTGCCATCAGGAGACCAGGGGGGCAAGAGACCCAGTACTTC
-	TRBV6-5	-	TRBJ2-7	CASSYGSRYEQYF	TGTGCCAGCAGTTACGGGAGTCGCTACGAGCAGTACTTC
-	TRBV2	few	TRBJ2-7	CASSEGQGLKYEQYF	TGTGCCAGCAGTGAAGGCCAGGGTCTCAAGTACGAGCAGTACTTC
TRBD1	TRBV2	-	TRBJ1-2	CASSQDRGDGYTF	TGTGCCAGCAGTCAAGACAGGGGGGATGGCTACACCTTC
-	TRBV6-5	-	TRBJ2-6	CASSYVRSGANVLTF	TGTGCCAGCAGTTACGTCCGCTCTGGGGCCAACGTCCTGACTTTC